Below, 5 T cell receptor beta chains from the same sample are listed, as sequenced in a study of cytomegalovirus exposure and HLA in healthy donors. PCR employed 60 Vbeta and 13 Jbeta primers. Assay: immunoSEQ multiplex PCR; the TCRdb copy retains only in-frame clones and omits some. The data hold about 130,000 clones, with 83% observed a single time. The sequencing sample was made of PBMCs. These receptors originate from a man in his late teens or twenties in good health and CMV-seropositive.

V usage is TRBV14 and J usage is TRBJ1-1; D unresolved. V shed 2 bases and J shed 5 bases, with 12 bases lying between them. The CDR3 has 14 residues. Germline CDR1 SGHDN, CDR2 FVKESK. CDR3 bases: TGTGCCAGCAGCCAACTTAGGACGGGGACTGAAGCTTTCTTT. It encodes CASSQLRTGTEAFF.

This chain's CDR3 is CASSSFGQGYNEQFF. The CDR3 bases are TGTGCCAGCAGTAGCTTCGGACAGGGCTACAATGAGCAGTTCTTC. The gene calls are TRBV28 and TRBJ2-1; 8 bases are shared with TRBD1. With V trimmed by 5 bases and J by 3 bases, 6 bases remained unmatched. The CDR3 is 15 amino acids. The germline CDR1 and CDR2 sequences are MDHEN and SYDVKM.

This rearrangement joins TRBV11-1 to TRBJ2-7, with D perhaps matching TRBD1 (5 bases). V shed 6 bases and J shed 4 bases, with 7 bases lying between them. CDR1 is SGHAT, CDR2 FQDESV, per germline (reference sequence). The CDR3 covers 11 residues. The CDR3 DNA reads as TGTGCCAGCAGTAGGGGTTACGAGCAGTACTTC. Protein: CASSRGYEQYF.

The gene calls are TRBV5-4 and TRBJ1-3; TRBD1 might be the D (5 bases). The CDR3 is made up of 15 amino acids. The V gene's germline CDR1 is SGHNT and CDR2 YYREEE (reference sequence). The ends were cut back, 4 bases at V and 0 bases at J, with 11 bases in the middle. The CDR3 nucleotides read TGTGCCAGCAGCGATGACAGAAACTCTGGAAACACCATATATTTT. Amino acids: CASSDDRNSGNTIYF.

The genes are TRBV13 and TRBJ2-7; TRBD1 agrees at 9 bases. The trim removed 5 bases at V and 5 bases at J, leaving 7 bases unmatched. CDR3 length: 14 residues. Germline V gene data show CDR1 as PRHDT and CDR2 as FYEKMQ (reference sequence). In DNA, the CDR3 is TGTGCCAGCAGCCCTTCAGGACAGGGGAACGAGCAGTACTTC. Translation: CASSPSGQGNEQYF.